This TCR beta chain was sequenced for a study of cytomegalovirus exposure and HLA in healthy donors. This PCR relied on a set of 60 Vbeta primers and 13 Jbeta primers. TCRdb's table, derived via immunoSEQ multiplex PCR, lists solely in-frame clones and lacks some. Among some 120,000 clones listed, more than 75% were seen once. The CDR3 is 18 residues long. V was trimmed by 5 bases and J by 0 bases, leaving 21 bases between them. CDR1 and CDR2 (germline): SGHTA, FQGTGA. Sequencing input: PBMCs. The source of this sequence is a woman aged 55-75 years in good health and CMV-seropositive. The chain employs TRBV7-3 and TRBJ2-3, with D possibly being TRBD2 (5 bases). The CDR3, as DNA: TGTGCCAGCAGCCCCCGGCGCCCCGACTATGATAGCACAGATACGCAGTATTTT. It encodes CASSPRRPDYDSTDTQYF. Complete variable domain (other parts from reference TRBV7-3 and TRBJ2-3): GAGVSQTPSNKVTEKGKYVELRCDPISGHTALYWYRQSLGQGPEFLIYFQGTGAADDSGLPNDRFFAVRPEGSVSTLKIQRTERGDSAVYLCASSPRRPDYDSTDTQYFGPGTRLTVL.